A selection of T cell receptor beta chains follows, all from one sample in a study of post-analysis software for immune sequencing data. TCRdb re-called the PCR reads with MiXCR, one entry per CDR3 protein. Among hundreds of thousands of distinct CDR3 sequences, 44% were seen once, and the ten largest hold roughly 1.7%. Sequenced: blood. The origin of the receptors is a girl aged 5-17 years with multiple sclerosis. The CDR3 runs from the conserved cysteine through the conserved F or W. The order of the fields is J gene, D gene, clone size, V gene, CDR3 length, CDR3 protein, CDR3 DNA. D genes are given only for firm matches. Clone size is shown for a subset of rows, as once, few, many or a class of expanded clone.

TRBJ2-1	.	.	TRBV5-1	15	CASSTNMRSYNEQFF	TGCGCCAGCAGCACTAACATGAGGTCCTACAATGAGCAGTTCTTC
TRBJ2-7	TRBD2	few	TRBV6-6	14	CASSRSGGSYEQYF	TGTGCCAGCAGTCGTAGCGGGGGCTCCTACGAGCAGTACTTC
TRBJ2-3	.	few	TRBV20-1	14	CSAYPEGGSDTQYF	TGCAGTGCCTATCCGGAGGGAGGTTCCGATACGCAGTATTTT
TRBJ1-3	.	.	TRBV20-1	14	CSAGPPGSGNTIYF	TGCAGTGCTGGTCCCCCCGGCTCTGGAAACACCATATATTTT
TRBJ2-7	.	once	TRBV6-6	12	CAGSQDGLEQYF	TGTGCCGGCAGTCAGGACGGCCTGGAGCAGTACTTC
TRBJ2-7	.	.	TRBV13	15	CASSYTGTSSYEQYF	TGTGCCAGCAGCTATACAGGGACCAGCTCCTACGAGCAGTACTTC
TRBJ2-6	.	few	TRBV18	16	CASSRYQEPGANVLTF	TGTGCCAGCTCACGGTATCAGGAGCCTGGGGCCAACGTCCTGACTTTC
TRBJ2-1	TRBD2	few	TRBV4-1	16	CASSQAEGLAGREQFF	TGCGCCAGCAGCCAAGCGGAGGGACTAGCGGGTCGGGAGCAGTTCTTC
TRBJ2-4	.	.	TRBV5-1	14	CASSLAGTQKIQYF	TGCGCCAGCAGCTTGGCCGGGACTCAAAAGATTCAGTACTTC
TRBJ2-1	.	once	TRBV20-1	16	CSARRDGGSGYNEQFF	TGCAGTGCTAGGAGGGACGGGGGATCGGGCTACAATGAGCAGTTCTTC
TRBJ1-4	.	.	TRBV7-4	16	CASSSKGGQTNEKLFF	TGTGCCAGCAGCTCTAAAGGGGGACAAACTAATGAAAAACTGTTTTTT
TRBJ2-1	.	.	TRBV12-3/TRBV12-4	14	CASSLGATWNEQFF	TGTGCCAGCAGTTTAGGGGCCACGTGGAATGAGCAGTTCTTC
TRBJ2-7	.	.	TRBV27	14	CASSPRGPTDEQYF	TGTGCCAGCAGCCCACGAGGCCCTACCGACGAGCAGTACTTC
TRBJ2-2	.	.	TRBV5-1	14	CASSLDRLTGELFF	TGCGCCAGCAGCTTAGACAGACTTACCGGGGAGCTGTTTTTT
TRBJ2-3	TRBD2	.	TRBV7-8	15	CASSYVAGSTDTQYF	TGTGCCAGCAGCTATGTAGCGGGGAGCACAGATACGCAGTATTTT
TRBJ2-2	.	.	TRBV4-1	14	CASSQDSGTGELFF	TGCGCCAGCAGCCAAGATAGTGGCACCGGGGAGCTGTTTTTT
TRBJ2-1	TRBD2	.	TRBV10-3	15	CAISITSGPYNEQFF	TGTGCCATCAGTATTACTAGCGGACCTTACAATGAGCAGTTCTTC
TRBJ2-3	.	.	TRBV7-9	15	CASSRLTGGTDTQYF	TGTGCCAGCAGCCGTCTAACGGGAGGCACAGATACGCAGTATTTT
TRBJ2-7	.	.	TRBV7-2	15	CASSPHDRQSYEQYF	TGTGCCAGCAGCCCCCACGACAGGCAATCCTACGAGCAGTACTTC
TRBJ1-1	.	.	TRBV7-2	13	CASSLTRETEAFF	TGTGCCAGCAGCCTAACCAGGGAGACTGAAGCTTTCTTT
TRBJ1-2	.	.	TRBV12-3/TRBV12-4	15	CASSLGRGPPYGYTF	TGTGCCAGCAGTTTAGGAAGGGGCCCCCCCTATGGCTACACCTTC
TRBJ1-2	TRBD1	.	TRBV4-2	18	CASSQATVGQGDFYGYTF	TGTGCCAGCAGCCAAGCTACCGTAGGACAGGGGGACTTCTATGGCTACACCTTC
TRBJ1-2	.	few	TRBV7-9	12	CASSKGTYGYTF	TGTGCCAGCAGCAAGGGTACCTATGGCTACACCTTC
TRBJ2-3	.	few	TRBV12-3/TRBV12-4	14	CASSSSQGRGTQYF	TGTGCCAGCAGTTCAAGCCAGGGGCGGGGGACGCAGTATTTT
TRBJ1-2	.	.	TRBV5-1	14	CASSLEAVAGGYTF	TGCGCCAGCAGCTTGGAAGCGGTCGCGGGAGGCTACACCTTC
TRBJ2-7	.	few	TRBV6-2/TRBV6-3	13	CASSQGKGGEQYF	TGTGCCAGCAGCCAGGGGAAAGGCGGCGAGCAGTACTTC
TRBJ2-7	TRBD2	.	TRBV4-1	15	CASSLEHLAAYEQYF	TGCGCCAGCAGCCTGGAACATCTAGCGGCCTACGAGCAGTACTTC
TRBJ2-7	.	.	TRBV5-1	14	CANSFGTGDYEQYF	TGCGCCAACAGCTTTGGTACAGGCGACTACGAGCAGTACTTC
TRBJ2-7	TRBD2	.	TRBV29-1	15	CSVYGTSGGAYEQYF	TGCAGCGTGTACGGGACTAGCGGGGGAGCCTACGAGCAGTACTTC
TRBJ2-1	TRBD2	few	TRBV29-1	15	CSVVGTSGGAAERFF	TGCAGCGTTGTGGGGACTAGCGGGGGGGCGGCTGAGCGGTTCTTC
TRBJ2-1	.	few	TRBV25-1	15	CASSEYIRGSYEQFF	TGTGCCAGCAGTGAATATATCCGGGGGAGTTATGAGCAGTTCTTC
TRBJ2-7	.	few	TRBV20-1	12	CSAGPGTYEQYF	TGCAGTGCGGGCCCCGGAACCTACGAGCAGTACTTC
TRBJ1-1	.	.	TRBV27	14	CASSLDGAGTEAFF	TGTGCCAGCAGTTTAGATGGGGCAGGCACTGAAGCTTTCTTT
TRBJ1-4	.	.	TRBV7-9	15	CASSTDWGSNEKLFF	TGTGCCAGCAGCACCGATTGGGGTTCTAATGAAAAACTGTTTTTT
TRBJ2-1	TRBD2	.	TRBV6-1	15	CASRAGTSGTNEQFF	TGTGCCAGCAGAGCCGGGACTAGCGGGACAAATGAGCAGTTCTTC
TRBJ1-5	TRBD1	few	TRBV2	15	CASTLGQGTNQPQHF	TGTGCCAGCACACTGGGACAGGGGACGAATCAGCCCCAGCATTTT
TRBJ1-2	.	few	TRBV6-5	15	CASSYYQDSNYGYTF	TGTGCCAGCAGTTATTATCAGGACAGCAACTATGGCTACACCTTC
TRBJ2-2	.	.	TRBV5-1	15	CASSLRQADTGELFF	TGCGCCAGCAGCTTACGACAGGCCGACACCGGGGAGCTGTTTTTT
TRBJ1-2	TRBD1	.	TRBV6-5	15	CASIKQGAANYGYTF	TGTGCCAGCATAAAACAGGGGGCTGCTAACTATGGCTACACCTTC
TRBJ2-7	TRBD1	.	TRBV12-3/TRBV12-4	18	CASSLKASTWTGSREQYF	TGTGCCAGCAGTCTGAAGGCCTCCACGTGGACAGGGAGTCGCGAGCAGTACTTC
TRBJ1-1	.	.	TRBV7-2	14	CASSLAQGGTEAFF	TGTGCCAGCAGCTTAGCACAGGGCGGCACTGAAGCTTTCTTT
TRBJ2-3	TRBD2	.	TRBV4-2	15	CASSRSGGRTDTQYF	TGTGCCAGCAGCCGAAGCGGGGGCCGGACAGATACGCAGTATTTT
TRBJ2-3	.	.	TRBV5-1	16	CASSSTRGGSTDTQYF	TGCGCCAGCAGCTCAACAAGGGGGGGTAGCACAGATACGCAGTATTTT
TRBJ2-7	.	.	TRBV20-1	16	CSARQGLVTGEDEQYF	TGCAGTGCTAGGCAAGGGCTCGTAACAGGGGAGGACGAGCAGTACTTC
TRBJ2-7	.	few	TRBV12-3/TRBV12-4	11	CASIQGSEQYF	TGTGCCAGCATACAGGGCAGCGAGCAGTACTTC
TRBJ2-5	TRBD1	.	TRBV20-1	14	CSARAGTGEETQYF	TGCAGTGCTCGCGCCGGGACAGGCGAAGAGACCCAGTACTTC
TRBJ2-1	.	.	TRBV4-1	15	CASSQVGTDYNEQFF	TGCGCCAGCAGCCAAGTCGGGACGGATTACAATGAGCAGTTCTTC
TRBJ2-7	TRBD1	.	TRBV20-1	14	CSASAGTGGGEQYF	TGCAGTGCTAGTGCCGGGACAGGGGGCGGCGAGCAGTACTTC